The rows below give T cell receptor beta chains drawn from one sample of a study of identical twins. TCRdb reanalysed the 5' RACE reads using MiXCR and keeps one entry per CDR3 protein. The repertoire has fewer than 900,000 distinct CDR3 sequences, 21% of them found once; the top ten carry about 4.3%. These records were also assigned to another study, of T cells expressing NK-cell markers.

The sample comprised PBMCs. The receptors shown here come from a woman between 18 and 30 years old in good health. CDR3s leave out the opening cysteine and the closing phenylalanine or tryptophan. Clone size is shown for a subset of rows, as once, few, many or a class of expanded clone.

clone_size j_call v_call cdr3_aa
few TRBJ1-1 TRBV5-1 ASRSGQTIAEAF
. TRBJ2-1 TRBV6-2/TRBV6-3 ASSYLLLVGPKYNEQF
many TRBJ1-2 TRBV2 ASSLGGFIDYGYT
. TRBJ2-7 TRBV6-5 ASGYSSGASYEQY
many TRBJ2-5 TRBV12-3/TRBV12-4 ASSLVGGLRTQY
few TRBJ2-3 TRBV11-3 ASGKHLTDTQY
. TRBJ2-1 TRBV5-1 ASSFLAGGPNFYNEQF
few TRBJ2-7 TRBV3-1 ASSQGGGSGEQY
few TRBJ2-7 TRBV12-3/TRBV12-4 ASRAQGAGEQY
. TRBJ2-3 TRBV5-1 ASSLGVAGDSDTQY
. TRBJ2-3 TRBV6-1 ASHQPSSGGAYTQY
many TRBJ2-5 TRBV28 ASRRETQY
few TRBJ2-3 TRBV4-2 ASSQDGTSDTQY
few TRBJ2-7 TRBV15 ATSRSPAASQNEQY
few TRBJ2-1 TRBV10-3 AIGEGYEQF
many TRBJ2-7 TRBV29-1 SVELGASYEQY
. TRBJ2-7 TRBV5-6 ASSLRSGAVSYEQY
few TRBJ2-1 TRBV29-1 SFSRGSEQF
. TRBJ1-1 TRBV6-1 ASRWSDRTNTEAF
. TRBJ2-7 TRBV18 ASSPPFGTSGNEQY
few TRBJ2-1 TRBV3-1 ASSPTTFGEQF
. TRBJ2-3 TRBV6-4 ASSGARDTDTQY
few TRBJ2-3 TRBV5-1 ASSLKDADTQY
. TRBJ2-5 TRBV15 AITIPPEGTQY
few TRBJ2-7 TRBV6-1 ASRQSGTGTYEQY
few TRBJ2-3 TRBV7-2 ASSRTGGSSTDTQY
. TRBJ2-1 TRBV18 ASSLREISYNEQF
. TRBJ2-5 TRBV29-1 SIIKGNQETQY
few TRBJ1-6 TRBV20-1 SARRTDNSPLH
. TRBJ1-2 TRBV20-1 SAVPVGQGFGGYT
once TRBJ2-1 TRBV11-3 ASSLSSLNEQF
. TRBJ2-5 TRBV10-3 AISEGLAGEETQY
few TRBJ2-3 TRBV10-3 ATTGGWLSTDTQY
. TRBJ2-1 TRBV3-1 ASSQFLANEQF
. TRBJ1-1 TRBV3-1 ASSRLTGNTEAF
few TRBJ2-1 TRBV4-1 ASSQEGILNEQF
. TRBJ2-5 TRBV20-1 SARGPTSEAQY
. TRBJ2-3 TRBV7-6 ASSLGGSPTDTQY
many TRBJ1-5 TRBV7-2 ASSLLGAGNQPQH
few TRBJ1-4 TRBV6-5 ASSYAQGWEKLF
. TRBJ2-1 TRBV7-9 ASSLGASGQF
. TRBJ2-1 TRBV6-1 ASRPDSSGSVEQF
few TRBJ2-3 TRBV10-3 AISGGEGLWADTQY
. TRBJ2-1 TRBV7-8 ASSPGLAGAPYEQF
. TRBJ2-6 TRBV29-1 SVGFGSGANVLT
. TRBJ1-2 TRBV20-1 SFDRLNYGYT
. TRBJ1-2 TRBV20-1 SAVRGTNYGYT
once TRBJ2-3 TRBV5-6 ASSLESRWSVGTDTQY
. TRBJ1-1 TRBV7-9 ASGTGGPEAF
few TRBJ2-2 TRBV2 AIRELASSGELF
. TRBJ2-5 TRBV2 ASSEQAQETQY
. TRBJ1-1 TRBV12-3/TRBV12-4 ASSFEGTGAEAF
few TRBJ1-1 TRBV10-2 ASNPGGGQLTEAF
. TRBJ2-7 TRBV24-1 ATSDSSGTSGYEQY
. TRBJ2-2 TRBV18 ASSPLETRNGELF
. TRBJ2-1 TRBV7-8 ASSLSAGTAYNEQF
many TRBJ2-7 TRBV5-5 ASSFGSGNGEQY
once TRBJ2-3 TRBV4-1 ASSQERRTDTQY
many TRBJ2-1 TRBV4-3 ASSQHTLGTPNEQF
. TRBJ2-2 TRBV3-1 ASSQSGRGTGELF